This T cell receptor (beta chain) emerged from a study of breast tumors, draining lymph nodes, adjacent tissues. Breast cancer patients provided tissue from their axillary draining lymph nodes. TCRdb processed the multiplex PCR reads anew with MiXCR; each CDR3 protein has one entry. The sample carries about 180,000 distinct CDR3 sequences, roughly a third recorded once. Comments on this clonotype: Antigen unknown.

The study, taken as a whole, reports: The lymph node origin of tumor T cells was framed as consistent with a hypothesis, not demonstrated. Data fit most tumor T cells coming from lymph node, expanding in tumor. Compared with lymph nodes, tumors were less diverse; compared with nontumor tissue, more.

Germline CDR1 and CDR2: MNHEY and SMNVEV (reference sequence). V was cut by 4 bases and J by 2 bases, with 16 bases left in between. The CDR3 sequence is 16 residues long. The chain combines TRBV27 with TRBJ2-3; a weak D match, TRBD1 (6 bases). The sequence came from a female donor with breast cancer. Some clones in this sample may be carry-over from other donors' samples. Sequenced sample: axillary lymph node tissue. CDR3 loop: CASSSIVRGITDTQYF. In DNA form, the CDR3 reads TGTGCCAGCAGTTCGATAGTGAGGGGGATCACAGATACGCAGTATTTT.